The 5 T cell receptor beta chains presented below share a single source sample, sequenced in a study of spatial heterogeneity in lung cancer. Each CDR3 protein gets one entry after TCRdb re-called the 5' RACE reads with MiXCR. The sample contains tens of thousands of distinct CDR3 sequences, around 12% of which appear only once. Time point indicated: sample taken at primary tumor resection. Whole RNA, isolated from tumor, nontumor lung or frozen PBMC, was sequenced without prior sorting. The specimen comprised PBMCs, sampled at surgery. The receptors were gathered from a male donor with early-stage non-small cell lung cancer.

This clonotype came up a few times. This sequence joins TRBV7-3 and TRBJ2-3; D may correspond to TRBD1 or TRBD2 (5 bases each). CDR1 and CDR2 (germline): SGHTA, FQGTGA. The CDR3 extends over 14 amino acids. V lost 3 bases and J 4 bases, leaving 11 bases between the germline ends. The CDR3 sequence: CASSFEGSADTQYF. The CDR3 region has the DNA TGTGCCAGCAGCTTCGAGGGGTCAGCAGATACGCAGTATTTT. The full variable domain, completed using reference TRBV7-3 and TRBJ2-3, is GAGVSQTPSNKVTEKGKYVELRCDPISGHTALYWYRQSLGQGPEFLIYFQGTGAADDSGLPNDRFFAVRPEGSVSTLKIQRTERGDSAVYLCASSFEGSADTQYFGPGTRLTVL.

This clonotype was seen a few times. The CDR3 DNA sequence: TGCGCCAGCAGCATGGGACAGGGGGACTATGGCTACACCTTC. Amino acids: CASSMGQGDYGYTF. The gene calls are TRBV5-1 and TRBJ1-2; 11 positions agree with TRBD1. The germline CDR1 and CDR2 sequences are SGHRS and YFSETQ. The CDR3 runs 14 residues. Germline trimming cut 4 bases from V and 3 bases from J; bases unmatched to any gene: 2.

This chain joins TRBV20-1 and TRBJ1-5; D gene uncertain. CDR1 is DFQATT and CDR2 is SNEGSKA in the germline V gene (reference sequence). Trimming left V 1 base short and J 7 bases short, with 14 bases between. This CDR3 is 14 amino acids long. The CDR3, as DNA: TGCAGTGCTAGAGTTTCTACCCTGGGACAGCCCCAGCATTTT. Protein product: CSARVSTLGQPQHF.

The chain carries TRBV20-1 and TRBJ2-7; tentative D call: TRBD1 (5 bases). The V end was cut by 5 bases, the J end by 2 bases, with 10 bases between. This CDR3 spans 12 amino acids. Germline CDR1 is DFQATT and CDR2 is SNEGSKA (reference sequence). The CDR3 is CSAPQGPYEQYF. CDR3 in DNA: TGCAGTGCTCCTCAGGGCCCCTACGAGCAGTACTTC.

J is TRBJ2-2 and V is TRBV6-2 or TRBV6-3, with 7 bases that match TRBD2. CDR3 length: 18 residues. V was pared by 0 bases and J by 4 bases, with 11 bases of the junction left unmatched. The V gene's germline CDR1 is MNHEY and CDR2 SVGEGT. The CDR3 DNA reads TGTGCCAGCAGTTACTCTCTCGGGGGGATCCCCCCCACCGGGGAGCTGTTTTTT. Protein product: CASSYSLGGIPPTGELFF.